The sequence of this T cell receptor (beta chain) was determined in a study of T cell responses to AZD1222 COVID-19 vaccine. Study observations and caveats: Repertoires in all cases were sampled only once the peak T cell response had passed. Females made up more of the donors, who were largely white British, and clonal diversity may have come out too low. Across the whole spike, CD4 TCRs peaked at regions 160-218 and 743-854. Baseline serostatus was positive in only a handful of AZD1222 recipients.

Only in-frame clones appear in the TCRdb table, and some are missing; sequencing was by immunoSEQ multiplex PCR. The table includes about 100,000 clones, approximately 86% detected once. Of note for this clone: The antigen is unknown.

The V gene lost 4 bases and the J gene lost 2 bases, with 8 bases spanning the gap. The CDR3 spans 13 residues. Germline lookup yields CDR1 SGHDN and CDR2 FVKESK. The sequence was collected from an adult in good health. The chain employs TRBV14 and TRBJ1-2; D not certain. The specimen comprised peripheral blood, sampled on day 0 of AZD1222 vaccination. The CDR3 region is CASSRGRNYGYTF. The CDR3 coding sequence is TGTGCCAGCAGCCGCGGGAGGAACTATGGCTACACCTTC.